A selection of T cell receptor beta chains follows, all from one sample in a study of glioma-infiltrating T cells after dendritic cell vaccination. Sequencing was performed with immunoSEQ multiplex PCR; in TCRdb, only in-frame clones are kept and a portion is missing. The sample carries under 130,000 clones, 90% recorded once. This specimen consisted of blood, obtained after dendritic cell vaccination. These receptors were collected from a human donor with glioblastoma. Both conserved end residues are part of each CDR3.

TRBJ1-4,13,TRBV2,CASSGQVREKLFF
TRBJ1-1,11,TRBV20-1,CSAPKGERAFF
TRBJ1-4,15,TRBV6-5,CASSYGQGGYEKLFF
TRBJ2-1,15,TRBV2,CASRYRSGGGNEQFF
TRBJ1-4,15,TRBV19,CASSTAGATNEKLFF
TRBJ2-7,14,TRBV18,CASSPETGGSEQYF
TRBJ2-7,14,TRBV10-2,CASSLAGGLSEQYF
-,16,TRBV7-9,CASSLGYRGSSYEQYF
TRBJ1-1,11,TRBV6-5,CASSYADEAFF
TRBJ2-3,15,TRBV6-5,CASAGISSGADTQYF
TRBJ2-7,14,TRBV9,CAKPRGWGEYEQYF
TRBJ1-1,14,TRBV19,CASSIGQMNTEAFF
TRBJ2-3,14,TRBV5-1,CASSLASSTDTQYF
TRBJ1-1,13,TRBV7-3,CASSLDRMGEAFF
TRBJ1-5,12,TRBV28,CASSLRGQPQHF
TRBJ1-3,15,TRBV5-1,CASSEMGTSGNTIYF
TRBJ2-3,15,TRBV2,CASRRLAGGTDTQYF
TRBJ2-1,12,TRBV6-1,CASRRGINEQFF
TRBJ1-2,15,TRBV10-2,CASRKETGANYGYTF
TRBJ1-6,15,TRBV9,CASSLGAGERSPLHF
TRBJ1-4,13,TRBV4-1,CASRREGVEKLFF
TRBJ2-7,14,TRBV19,CASKFGRGDYEQYF
TRBJ1-2,14,TRBV27,CATKSTGGAGGYTF
TRBJ1-1,13,TRBV18,CASSPDSFTEAFF
TRBJ2-7,14,TRBV21-1,CASSKRDKTYEQYF
TRBJ2-1,15,TRBV11-2,CASSPTGTTPNEQFF
TRBJ2-7,12,TRBV25-1,CASSEYLEVQYF
TRBJ2-1,15,TRBV5-4,CASSLELAGGIEQFF
TRBJ2-3,14,TRBV7-3,CASSISSGADTQYF
TRBJ2-7,15,TRBV6-1,CASSEGTGDSYEQYF
TRBJ1-2,13,TRBV6-5,CASSNGAAYGYTF
TRBJ1-1,15,TRBV5-8,CASKWTGSMNTEAFF
TRBJ1-2,12,TRBV18,CASSEQGPGYTF
TRBJ1-1,15,TRBV2,CASSPLGGGSTEAFF
TRBJ2-3,12,TRBV10-1,CASSEARDTQYF
TRBJ1-5,14,TRBV7-3,CAISYEEGCQPQHF
TRBJ1-1,15,TRBV12-5,CASGLGGAVNTEAFF
TRBJ1-2,13,TRBV6-6,CASSSSGNYGYTF
TRBJ2-7,13,TRBV25-1,CASSEWGDSEQYF
TRBJ2-3,16,TRBV5-1,CASSLESGGGPSTQYF
TRBJ1-1,14,TRBV6-5,CASSVETGRTEAFF
TRBJ1-1,15,TRBV6-1,CASSELGVANTEAFF
TRBJ2-5,15,TRBV5-4,CASSSPGTGAETQYF